These 32 T cell receptor beta chains were all obtained from the same sample, sequenced in a study of blood T cell repertoires in COVID-19. Some clones are missing from TCRdb's copy, which holds only in-frame ones; the method was immunoSEQ multiplex PCR. The sample carries roughly 250,000 clones, around nine tenths recorded once. The source material was PBMCs or T cells enriched from blood (not recorded which). Source of these receptors: a woman aged 18 to 35 who had recovered from COVID-19.

This sequence joins TRBV10-3 and TRBJ2-2, with 7 bases that match TRBD2. CDR3 size: 14 residues. Germline CDR1 and CDR2: ENHRY and SYGVKD. V shed 8 bases, J shed 3 bases, and the junction held 6 bases outside the gene matches. CDR3 loop: CAIPAGEDTGELFF. In DNA, the CDR3 is TGTGCCATCCCGGCGGGAGAGGACACCGGGGAGCTGTTTTTT.

This clone was found a few times. The chain has TRBV18 and TRBJ1-3; no reliable D call. V dropped 6 bases and J dropped 0 bases, with 12 bases sitting between them. This CDR3 is built from 15 residues. Germline CDR1 KGHSH, CDR2 LQKENI. In nucleotides, the CDR3 is TGTGCCAGCTCGAATTCCGTACACTCTGGAAACACCATATATTTT. Translated, it gives CASSNSVHSGNTIYF.

V and J are TRBV4-2 and TRBJ1-6; unclear D gene. Germline CDR1 is LGHNA and CDR2 is YNFKEQ. V was pared by 3 bases and J by 7 bases, with 7 bases between. This CDR3 has 13 residues. CDR3 region: CASSQSGNSPLHF. CDR3 sequence (DNA): TGTGCCAGCAGCCAGTCAGGAAATTCACCCCTCCACTTT.

This clone has a single count. This chain joins TRBV15 and TRBJ1-4; D unresolved. The ends were cut back, 8 bases at V and 14 bases at J, with 18 bases in the middle. CDR1 and CDR2 from the germline V gene are LNHNV and YYDKDF (reference sequence). This CDR3 has 12 amino acids. This CDR3 reads CATGVQVGRLFF. CDR3 nucleotide sequence: TGTGCCACCGGCGTCCAGGTCGGAAGGCTGTTTTTT.

This sequence joins TRBV3-1 (or the pseudogene TRBV3-2) and TRBJ2-2; 11 bases fit TRBD1. The J segment lost 7 bases and the V segment lost 4 bases, leaving 11 bases of the junction unmatched. Germline V gene data show CDR1 as LGHDT and CDR2 as YNNKEL (reference sequence). The CDR3 sequence is 17 residues long. CDR3 in DNA: TGTGCCAGCAGCCTGTTAGTCGGACAGGGGGCCGGCGGGGAGCTGTTTTTT. Translation: CASSLLVGQGAGGELFF.

The rearrangement links TRBV19 to TRBJ1-2; 8 positions agree with TRBD1. Germline CDR1 is LNHDA and CDR2 is SQIVND (reference sequence). Germline trimming cut 3 bases from V and 6 bases from J; bases unmatched to any gene: 6. There are 14 residues in the CDR3. The CDR3 DNA reads as TGTGCCAGTAGTATGGGACAGGATGTCAATGGCTACACCTTC. Protein product: CASSMGQDVNGYTF.

This chain links TRBV7-6 with TRBJ2-5, with TRBD2 matching 8 bases. Trimming removed 1 base from V and 1 base from J; junction bases left unmatched: 5. The CDR3 has 16 residues. CDR1 is SGHVS and CDR2 is FNYEAQ in the germline V gene. The chain's CDR3 is CASSLGAGGGQETQYF. CDR3 coding DNA: TGTGCCAGCAGCTTAGGGGCGGGAGGAGGCCAAGAGACCCAGTACTTC.

This clone has only one observation. The chain links TRBV5-6 to TRBJ2-3, with a possible D match to TRBD2 (5 bases). The germline V gene encodes CDR1 SGHDT and CDR2 YYEEEE. V was shortened by 3 bases and J by 0 bases, with 5 bases between the two germline ends. The CDR3 runs to 13 residues. CDR3 coding DNA: TGTGCCAGCAGCTGGACTAGCACAGATACGCAGTATTTT. Protein product: CASSWTSTDTQYF. The whole variable domain, filled in from reference TRBV5-6 and TRBJ2-3, reads DAGVTQSPTHLIKTRGQQVTLRCSPKSGHDTVSWYQQALGQGPQFIFQYYEEEERQRGNFPDRFSGHQFPNYSSELNVNALLLGDSALYLCASSWTSTDTQYFGPGTRLTVL.

This clone was observed once. Other DNA variants within this sample encode the same CDR3. The rearrangement uses TRBV5-1 and TRBJ1-4; 8 bases agree with TRBD1. The CDR3 consists of 14 residues. The germline V gene has CDR1 SGHRS and CDR2 YFSETQ. V shed 2 bases, J shed 8 bases, and the junction held 5 bases outside the gene matches. CDR3 DNA: TGCGCCAGCAGCTTCGGACAGGGCAGGGAAAAACTGTTTTTT. Its protein product is CASSFGQGREKLFF.

The J gene is TRBJ1-1, the V gene TRBV5-1, with unresolved D. CDR1 and CDR2 from the germline V gene are SGHRS and YFSETQ. The CDR3 has 14 amino acids. The ends were cut back, 3 bases at V and 2 bases at J, with 11 bases in the middle. CDR3 nucleotide sequence: TGCGCCAGCAGCTCCGGAGACCGAAACACTGAAGCTTTCTTT. It specifies CASSSGDRNTEAFF.

The V call is TRBV2, the J call TRBJ2-2; D is ambiguous. In germline, CDR1 is SNHLY, CDR2 FYNNEI. Between the trimmed V and J ends, which lost 6 bases and 2 bases, there was a span of 13 bases. The CDR3 is 15 amino acids. The CDR3 DNA reads TGTGCCAGCAGCGCTCCGGGTCGTAACACCGGGGAGCTGTTTTTT. Amino acid sequence: CASSAPGRNTGELFF.

This clone was detected once. The chain employs TRBV7-2 and TRBJ1-6; tentatively, D is TRBD1 (6 bases). The CDR3 extends over 15 amino acids. Trimming left V 0 bases short and J 7 bases short, with 10 bases between. Germline CDR1 SGHTA, CDR2 FQGNSA. In DNA, the CDR3 is TGTGCCAGCAGCTTAGCCACAGGGTTCAATTCACCCCTCCACTTT. This encodes CASSLATGFNSPLHF.

The chain employs TRBV3-1 (or the pseudogene TRBV3-2) and TRBJ1-3, with 10 bases fitting TRBD1. The CDR3 runs 17 residues. Germline CDR1 reads LGHDT; CDR2 reads YNNKEL (reference sequence). V gave up 6 bases and J gave up 0 bases; unmatched junction bases: 8. DNA for the CDR3: TGTGCCAGCAGGCACTGGACAGGGGGGCTCTCTGGAAACACCATATATTTT. Encoded protein: CASRHWTGGLSGNTIYF.

The chain employs TRBV2 and TRBJ1-5; D gene ambiguous. Germline lookup yields CDR1 SNHLY and CDR2 FYNNEI. Trimming removed 5 bases from V and 9 bases from J, with 11 bases in between. This CDR3 has 12 residues. CDR3 nucleotide sequence: TGTGCCAGCAGTCAGAGACGAGGGCCCCAGCATTTT. Translation gives CASSQRRGPQHF.

This sequence joins TRBV3-1 (or the pseudogene TRBV3-2) and TRBJ2-5; D may be TRBD2 (5 bases). V was shortened by 8 bases and J by 5 bases, with 15 bases between the two germline ends. CDR3 length equals 13 residues. The germline gives CDR1 LGHDT, CDR2 YNNKEL (reference sequence). The CDR3 reads CASSAMGGETQYF. CDR3 in DNA: TGTGCCAGCTCAGCCATGGGCGGGGAGACCCAGTACTTC.

This clone was seen a single time. This chain uses TRBV10-3 with TRBJ2-7, with TRBD1 identical over 9 bases. The germline V gene encodes CDR1 ENHRY and CDR2 SYGVKD. This CDR3 contains 14 residues. The junction had 6 bases not matched to a gene; V was cut back by 2 bases and J by 7 bases. CDR3 protein: CAISEDRGVREQYF. The CDR3 DNA reads TGTGCCATCAGTGAGGACAGGGGGGTAAGGGAGCAGTACTTC.

The V call is TRBV27, the J call TRBJ1-3; D might be TRBD1 (6 bases). Per germline, CDR1 MNHEY and CDR2 SMNVEV (reference sequence). The V end was cut by 8 bases, the J end by 3 bases, with 14 bases between. The CDR3 has 14 amino acids. The CDR3: CASARGEGGNTIYF. The CDR3, as DNA: TGTGCCAGCGCCAGGGGAGAAGGTGGAAACACCATATATTTT.

The chain employs TRBV3-1 (or the pseudogene TRBV3-2) and TRBJ2-3; TRBD2 agrees at 8 bases. V dropped 8 bases and J dropped 7; count of bases not matched to a gene: 11. Germline V gene sequence: CDR1 LGHDT, CDR2 YNNKEL (reference sequence). The CDR3 has 14 amino acids. The CDR3 DNA reads as TGTGCCAGCGGAGCGGGAGCCTCGGGAAATACGCAGTATTTT. Its translation: CASGAGASGNTQYF.

There are many counts of this clone. The rearrangement uses TRBV6-1 and TRBJ2-7; D gene uncertain. Trimming removed 1 base at V and 3 bases at J, with 10 bases between. From germline, CDR1 is MNHNS and CDR2 SASEGT. The CDR3 is 14 amino acids. CDR3 residues: CASSEERFSYEQYF. The CDR3 DNA sequence: TGTGCCAGCAGTGAAGAACGTTTTAGCTACGAGCAGTACTTC.

J is TRBJ1-5 and V is TRBV3-1 (or the pseudogene TRBV3-2); a weak D match, TRBD1 (5 bases). CDR1 and CDR2 from the germline V gene are LGHDT and YNNKEL (reference sequence). V lost 3 bases and J 6 bases, leaving 15 bases between the germline ends. This CDR3 is built from 15 residues. Here the CDR3 reads CASSQSVGGGQPQHF. In DNA form, the CDR3 reads TGTGCCAGCAGCCAGTCGGTGGGGGGGGGTCAGCCCCAGCATTTT.

This clone was picked up a small number of times. The V and J genes are TRBV28 and TRBJ1-2, with 10 positions matching TRBD1. Trimming removed 8 bases from V and 5 bases from J; junction bases left unmatched: 5. Germline CDR1 reads MDHEN; CDR2 reads SYDVKM. There are 13 residues in the CDR3. CDR3: CASELGQGYGYTF. DNA of the CDR3: TGTGCCAGCGAACTGGGACAGGGGTATGGCTACACCTTC.

J is TRBJ1-3 and V is TRBV7-9, with D unresolved. This CDR3 contains 11 residues. The V end lost 4 bases, the J end lost 10 bases, and 8 bases lay between the germline ends. Germline V gives CDR1 SEHNR, CDR2 FQNEAQ (reference sequence). The CDR3 here is CASSYDGTIYF. CDR3 DNA: TGTGCCAGCAGCTATGACGGGACCATATATTTT.

This rearrangement joins TRBV11-3 to TRBJ1-6, with TRBD1 identical over 8 bases. Looked up from germline, CDR1 is SGHNT and CDR2 is YENEEA. The CDR3 runs 15 residues. J lost 10 bases, V lost 4 bases, and 9 bases had no gene match. In DNA form, the CDR3 reads TGTGCCAGCAGCTCCCGGACAGGGACCCTCTCACCCCTCCACTTT. This codes for CASSSRTGTLSPLHF.

This chain joins TRBV21-1 and TRBJ1-2; TRBD1, as called in the table, went unchecked against the DNA. TRBV21-1 is labeled a pseudogene. This CDR3 is built from 13 residues. CDR3 sequence (DNA): TGTGCCAGCAGCAAAGCTTCAGGGCAGGGCTACACCTTC. Translation: CASSKASGQGYTF.

J is TRBJ1-6 and V is TRBV2; 8 bases are a match to TRBD1. Trimming removed 4 bases from V and 9 bases from J; junction bases left unmatched: 8. The germline V gene encodes CDR1 SNHLY and CDR2 FYNNEI. This CDR3 has 15 residues. The CDR3 DNA is TGTGCCAGCAGTGGCCAAGTGACAGGGGTTTCACCCCTCCACTTT. It encodes CASSGQVTGVSPLHF.

The V gene is TRBV7-9, the J gene TRBJ1-1; no definite D call. CDR1 and CDR2 from the germline V gene are SEHNR and FQNEAQ (reference sequence). The CDR3 spans 13 residues. V was trimmed by 5 bases and J by 6 bases, leaving 13 bases between them. Here the CDR3 reads CASSRGSLAEAFF. The CDR3 nucleotides are TGTGCCAGCAGCCGCGGAAGTCTGGCTGAAGCTTTCTTT. Full variable domain (remainder filled in from reference TRBV7-9 and TRBJ1-1): DTGVSQNPRHKITKRGQNVTFRCDPISEHNRLYWYRQTLGQGPEFLTYFQNEAQLEKSRLLSDRFSAERPKGSFSTLEIQRTEQGDSAMYLCASSRGSLAEAFFGQGTRLTVV.

This clone was counted only a few times. The gene calls are TRBV29-1 and TRBJ1-1; possible D gene TRBD1, 6 bases. This CDR3 region has 13 residues. Germline V lookup: CDR1 SQVTM, CDR2 ANQGSEA. The ends were cut back, 2 bases at V and 5 bases at J, with 12 bases in the middle. Here the CDR3 reads CSVERGGGTEAFF. The CDR3 nucleotides are TGCAGCGTTGAACGGGGAGGGGGAACTGAAGCTTTCTTT.

CDR3 amino acids: CASSEVNRRDGKLFF. The DNA for the CDR3 is TGTGCCAGCAGTGAAGTAAACAGGAGGGACGGAAAACTGTTTTTT. V is TRBV6-1 and J is TRBJ1-4, with TRBD1 as a possible D gene (5 bases). Germline values: CDR1 MNHNS, CDR2 SASEGT. The CDR3 contains 15 residues. V was trimmed by 1 base and J by 10 bases, leaving 16 bases between them.

The chain is built from TRBV20-1 and TRBJ2-2; tentative D call: TRBD2 (5 bases). This CDR3 is built from 13 residues. The germline V and J ends were trimmed by 3 bases and 1 base, with 6 bases remaining between them. Germline loops: CDR1 DFQATT, CDR2 SNEGSKA (reference sequence). The CDR3 sequence is CSASGGNTGELFF. The CDR3 coding sequence is TGCAGTGCTAGTGGAGGGAACACCGGGGAGCTGTTTTTT.

This sequence joins TRBV2 and TRBJ2-3; 13 nucleotides match TRBD2. The CDR3 runs 15 residues. CDR1 SNHLY and CDR2 FYNNEI come from the germline V gene. The V gene end was trimmed by 6 bases and the J gene end by 4 bases; junction bases not matched to a gene: 4. The CDR3 DNA is TGTGCCAGCAGCACTAGCGGGGGGGCTGCAGATACGCAGTATTTT. It specifies CASSTSGGAADTQYF. Based on the CDR3 plus reference TRBV2 and TRBJ2-3, the full variable domain is EPEVTQTPSHQVTQMGQEVILRCVPISNHLYFYWYRQILGQKVEFLVSFYNNEISEKSEIFDDQFSVERPDGSNFTLKIRSTKLEDSAMYFCASSTSGGAADTQYFGPGTRLTVL.

This rearrangement joins TRBV3-1 (or the pseudogene TRBV3-2) to TRBJ2-3, with D perhaps TRBD2 (5 bases). Trimming cost V 8 bases and J 2 bases, with 17 bases left between them. Per the germline V gene, CDR1 is LGHDT and CDR2 is YNNKEL (reference sequence). The CDR3 has 15 amino acids. CDR3 sequence: CASSTAGGFTDTQYF. The CDR3 coding sequence is TGTGCCAGCTCCACGGCGGGTGGGTTCACAGATACGCAGTATTTT.

The gene calls are TRBV5-1 and TRBJ2-5; 8 bases match TRBD2. The CDR3 has 15 residues. Germline CDR1 and CDR2: SGHRS and YFSETQ. V was clipped by 1 base and J by 5 bases; unmatched bases: 7. Here the CDR3 reads CASSLSGLASETQYF. CDR3 coding DNA: TGCGCCAGCAGCTTGTCAGGACTAGCTAGTGAGACCCAGTACTTC.